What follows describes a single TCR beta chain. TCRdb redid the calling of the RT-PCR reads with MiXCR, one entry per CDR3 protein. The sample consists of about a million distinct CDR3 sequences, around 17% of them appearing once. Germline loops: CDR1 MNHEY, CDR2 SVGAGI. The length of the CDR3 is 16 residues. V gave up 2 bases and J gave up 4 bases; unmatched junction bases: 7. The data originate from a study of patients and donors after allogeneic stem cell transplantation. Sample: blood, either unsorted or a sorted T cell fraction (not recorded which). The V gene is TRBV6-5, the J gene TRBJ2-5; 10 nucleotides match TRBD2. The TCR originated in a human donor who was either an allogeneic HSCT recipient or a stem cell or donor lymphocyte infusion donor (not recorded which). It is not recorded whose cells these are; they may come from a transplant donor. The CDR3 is CASSYGGLARGETQYF. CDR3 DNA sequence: TGTGCCAGCAGTTACGGGGGACTAGCGAGAGGAGAGACCCAGTACTTC.